A single sample is the source of the 31 T cell receptor beta chains below, sequenced in a study of siplizumab effects on memory and regulatory T cells. Here immunoSEQ multiplex PCR was the method, and the copy in TCRdb shows in-frame clones only, minus some. The sample contains over 95,000 clones, 93% of which appear only once. The sequenced sample consisted of non-Treg CD4+ T cells sorted from blood. Source of these receptors: a human donor in good health.

The J gene is TRBJ2-7, the V gene TRBV9; D unresolved. Germline V gives CDR1 SGDLS, CDR2 YYNGEE. V was cut by 2 bases and J by 3 bases, with 12 bases left in between. The length of the CDR3 is 14 residues. CDR3: CASSVGWQIYEQYF. The CDR3 nucleotides are TGTGCCAGCAGCGTGGGGTGGCAGATCTACGAGCAGTACTTC.

The chain joins TRBV15 to TRBJ1-1, with D possibly being TRBD1 (5 bases). CDR1 and CDR2 from the germline V gene are LNHNV and YYDKDF (reference sequence). CDR3 size: 15 residues. V lost 4 bases and J 1 base, leaving 13 bases between the germline ends. The CDR3 loop is CATSTPGTTNTEAFF. As DNA, the CDR3 is TGTGCCACCAGCACTCCAGGGACTACGAACACTGAAGCTTTCTTT.

This clone has just one count. CDR3 DNA: TGTGCCAGCAGTTACATCCTAGGAAGTGGGGCCAACGTCCTGACTTTC. Protein: CASSYILGSGANVLTF. The rearrangement uses TRBV6-5 and TRBJ2-6; D gene unclear. Per germline, CDR1 MNHEY and CDR2 SVGAGI. V was cut by 2 bases and J by 3 bases, with 11 bases left in between. The CDR3 is made up of 16 amino acids.

J is TRBJ1-3 and V is TRBV7-3; D remains unclear. CDR1 and CDR2 from the germline V gene are SGHTA and FQGTGA. This CDR3 contains 13 residues. Trimming left V 2 bases short and J 4 bases short, with 6 bases between. The CDR3 DNA follows: TGTGCCAGCAGCTTAGTACAGGGAAACACCATATATTTT. This gives the protein CASSLVQGNTIYF.

The gene calls are TRBV15 and TRBJ2-7, with D possibly called TRBD1 or TRBD2 (6 bases each). CDR1 is LNHNV, CDR2 YYDKDF, per germline (reference sequence). The germline V and J ends were trimmed by 3 bases and 7 bases, with 16 bases remaining between them. The CDR3 is 14 amino acids. The chain's CDR3 is CATSSPWGAGEQYF. CDR3 nucleotide sequence: TGTGCCACCAGCAGCCCCTGGGGGGCAGGGGAGCAGTACTTC.

The rearrangement uses TRBV4-1 and TRBJ1-4, with no clear D. The CDR3 extends over 15 amino acids. Trimming took 4 bases from V and 8 from J, leaving 17 bases between them. Germline V gives CDR1 MGHRA, CDR2 YSYEKL. Written as DNA, the CDR3 is TGCGCCAGCAGCCTCCTCGCGCAGGAAAGGGAAAAACTGTTTTTT. Protein product: CASSLLAQEREKLFF.

V is TRBV5-4 and J is TRBJ2-6; no firm D call. V was shortened by 5 bases and J by 0 bases, with 9 bases between the two germline ends. The germline CDR1 and CDR2 sequences are SGHNT and YYREEE (reference sequence). The CDR3 sequence is 15 residues long. Here the CDR3 DNA reads TGTGCCAGCAGTAGACCATTCTCTGGGGCCAACGTCCTGACTTTC. It codes for CASSRPFSGANVLTF.

This chain uses TRBV19 with TRBJ1-1; D is undetermined. CDR3 length: 12 amino acids. Trimming pared 4 bases from V and 1 base from J, leaving 4 bases between. Germline CDR1 reads LNHDA; CDR2 reads SQIVND (reference sequence). The CDR3 nucleotides read TGTGCCAGTAGTAATTGGAACACTGAAGCTTTCTTT. It specifies CASSNWNTEAFF.

The J gene is TRBJ1-2, the V gene TRBV6-5; no firm D call. Germline CDR1 is MNHEY and CDR2 is SVGAGI. The V end was cut by 5 bases, the J end by 5 bases, with 18 bases between. The CDR3 has 15 residues. The CDR3: CASSRTAQSVYGYTF. The CDR3 DNA follows: TGTGCCAGCAGTCGGACGGCCCAAAGTGTATATGGCTACACCTTC.

The CDR3 bases are TGTGCCAGCAGTTATGAGGGAGCGGGGGGGCGAGATACGCAGTATTTT. Its translation: CASSYEGAGGRDTQYF. The gene calls are TRBV6-6 and TRBJ2-3; 10 bases are shared with TRBD2. Trimming removed 3 bases from V and 5 bases from J; junction bases left unmatched: 8. CDR1 MNHNY and CDR2 SVGAGI come from the germline V gene (reference sequence). The CDR3 consists of 16 residues.

This chain connects TRBV7-3 to TRBJ1-2; D unclear. This CDR3 is built from 14 residues. The germline CDR1 and CDR2 sequences are SGHTA and FQGTGA. V lost 5 bases to trimming and J lost 3 bases, with 13 bases between them. The CDR3 DNA sequence: TGTGCCAGCAGCCCCGCCGCCCTTGACTATGGCTACACCTTC. Amino acid sequence: CASSPAALDYGYTF.

This chain uses TRBV7-8 with TRBJ2-2; D is possibly TRBD2 (5 bases). The CDR3 runs to 14 residues. Trimming cost V 5 bases and J 5 bases, with 12 bases left between them. From germline, CDR1 is SGHVS and CDR2 FQNEAQ. The CDR3 region is CASSTRTGTGELFF. Here the CDR3 DNA reads TGTGCCAGCAGCACACGGACGGGGACCGGGGAGCTGTTTTTT.

J is TRBJ2-7 and V is TRBV7-8; D uncertain. The germline CDR1 and CDR2 sequences are SGHVS and FQNEAQ. Trimming shortened V by 5 bases and J by 0 bases, and 17 bases separated the two germline ends. The CDR3 covers 16 residues. In nucleotides, the CDR3 is TGTGCCAGCAGCCCTAACGAGGTCCGTGGCTCCTACGAGCAGTACTTC. Protein sequence: CASSPNEVRGSYEQYF.

The chain links TRBV7-8 to TRBJ2-7, with TRBD2 identical over 9 bases. Per germline, CDR1 SGHVS and CDR2 FQNEAQ. The CDR3 spans 15 residues. V gave up 1 base and J gave up 0 bases; unmatched junction bases: 1. The CDR3 here is CASSLGSGGSYEQYF. The CDR3 coding sequence is TGTGCCAGCAGCTTAGGTAGCGGGGGCTCCTACGAGCAGTACTTC.

This chain joins TRBV10-3 and TRBJ2-2; 7 bases are a match to TRBD1. CDR3 size: 14 residues. With 3 bases clipped from V and 6 bases from J, the junction kept 4 bases outside the gene matches. Germline V gene data show CDR1 as ENHRY and CDR2 as SYGVKD. CDR3 nucleotides: TGTGCCATCAGTGACTCTCAGGGGGCCGGGGAGCTGTTTTTT. It is translated as CAISDSQGAGELFF.

The chain carries TRBV9 and TRBJ2-7; TRBD1 matches 9 bases. Germline loops: CDR1 SGDLS, CDR2 YYNGEE. The CDR3 consists of 14 residues. Trimming removed 5 bases from V and 2 bases from J; junction bases left unmatched: 5. The CDR3: CASSRQGGAYEQYF. Written as DNA, the CDR3 is TGTGCCAGCAGTAGACAGGGGGGCGCCTACGAGCAGTACTTC.

This chain connects TRBV6-5 to TRBJ2-3; D is undetermined. Between the trimmed V and J ends, which lost 4 bases and 3 bases, there was a span of 17 bases. The CDR3 loop spans 16 amino acids. The germline gives CDR1 MNHEY, CDR2 SVGAGI. The CDR3 DNA sequence: TGTGCCAGCAGTTCCCCGGCCTCGCCTAGTACAGATACGCAGTATTTT. It specifies CASSSPASPSTDTQYF.

The chain has TRBV5-1 and TRBJ1-6; D ambiguous. This CDR3 contains 13 residues. In germline, CDR1 is SGHRS, CDR2 YFSETQ. Trimming left V 5 bases short and J 0 bases short, with 3 bases between. CDR3 region: CASRVSYNSPLHF. The CDR3 nucleotides are TGCGCCAGCAGGGTCTCCTATAATTCACCCCTCCACTTT.

V and J are TRBV30 and TRBJ2-7, with 12 bases matching TRBD2. After removal of 2 bases from V and 3 bases from J, the junction contained 2 bases not matched to a gene. The CDR3 is 14 residues long. Germline CDR1 and CDR2: GTSNPN and SVGIG (reference sequence). The CDR3 coding sequence is TGTGCCTGGAGTCGGACTAGCGGGGACTACGAGCAGTACTTC. Its translation: CAWSRTSGDYEQYF. Complete variable domain (other parts from reference TRBV30 and TRBJ2-7): SQTIHQWPATLVQPVGSPLSLECTVEGTSNPNLYWYRQAAGRGLQLLFYSVGIGQISSEVPQNLSASRPQDRQFILSSKKLLLSDSGFYLCAWSRTSGDYEQYFGPGTRLTVT.

The J gene is TRBJ1-5, the V gene TRBV6-1; D gene uncertain. Germline V gene lookup returns CDR1 MNHNS and CDR2 SASEGT. V was clipped by 1 base and J by 6 bases, with 7 bases between them. The CDR3 covers 13 residues. CDR3 DNA: TGTGCCAGCAGTGAAGACACGGGTCAGCCCCAGCATTTT. This encodes CASSEDTGQPQHF.

The chain employs TRBV9 and TRBJ2-2; 7 bases agree with TRBD1. CDR1 is SGDLS and CDR2 is YYNGEE in the germline V gene. The CDR3 covers 14 residues. After removal of 2 bases from V and 6 bases from J, the junction contained 4 bases not matched to a gene. The CDR3 here is CASSVTGTAGELFF. The CDR3 nucleotides are TGTGCCAGCAGCGTGACAGGGACCGCCGGGGAGCTGTTTTTT.

This clone was observed a single time. This sequence joins TRBV18 and TRBJ1-4, with D unresolved. The CDR3 loop spans 13 amino acids. Deletions cut 3 bases from V and 8 bases from J, with 10 bases between. CDR1 is KGHSH and CDR2 is LQKENI in the germline V gene. Written as DNA, the CDR3 is TGTGCCAGCTCACCGGGGATTCAAGAAAAACTGTTTTTT. Translating it yields CASSPGIQEKLFF.

The V and J genes are TRBV15 and TRBJ2-4; D gene uncertain. The V end lost 0 bases, the J end lost 0 bases, and 6 bases lay between the germline ends. The CDR3 length is 15 residues. Germline CDR1 reads LNHNV; CDR2 reads YYDKDF (reference sequence). The CDR3 protein is CATSRDWLAKNIQYF. The CDR3 nucleotides are TGTGCCACCAGCAGAGATTGGCTAGCCAAAAACATTCAGTACTTC. Full variable domain (rest looked up from reference TRBV15 and TRBJ2-4): DAMVIQNPRYQVTQFGKPVTLSCSQTLNHNVMYWYQQKSSQAPKLLFHYYDKDFNNEADTPDNFQSRRPNTSFCFLDIRSPGLGDTAMYLCATSRDWLAKNIQYFGAGTRLSVL.

V and J are TRBV12-5 and TRBJ2-1; 9 bases match TRBD2. The germline CDR1 and CDR2 sequences are LGHNT and FRNRAP. The V segment lost 5 bases and the J segment 1 base; nucleotides outside the gene matches: 9. The CDR3 extends over 17 amino acids. The CDR3 nucleotides read TGTGCTAGTGGTCAGAGGACTAGCGTCGGATCCTACAATGAGCAGTTCTTC. This translates into CASGQRTSVGSYNEQFF.

The rearrangement uses TRBV4-3 and TRBJ1-2; 7 positions agree with TRBD1. V lost 0 bases to trimming and J lost 4 bases; unmatched junction nucleotides: 8. This CDR3 region has 16 residues. CDR1 and CDR2 from the germline V gene are LGHNA and YSLEER. CDR3 bases: TGCGCCAGCAGCCAAGATCACGCAGGGGGTGGCTATGGCTACACCTTC. This translates into CASSQDHAGGGYGYTF.

The gene calls are TRBV2 and TRBJ2-5, with D unresolved. CDR1 and CDR2 from the germline V gene are SNHLY and FYNNEI. V was pared by 10 bases and J by 2 bases, with 8 bases between. The CDR3 consists of 11 residues. The chain's CDR3 is CATRQQETQYF. The CDR3 nucleotides are TGTGCCACTAGGCAACAAGAGACCCAGTACTTC.

The gene calls are TRBV13 and TRBJ2-3; 14 bases align to TRBD2. Looked up from germline, CDR1 is PRHDT and CDR2 is FYEKMQ (reference sequence). V shed 5 bases and J 4 bases; nucleotides not matched to a gene: 5. The CDR3 has 16 residues. The CDR3 is CASSPRLAGGPDTQYF. CDR3 coding DNA: TGTGCCAGCAGCCCCCGACTAGCGGGGGGGCCAGATACGCAGTATTTT.

CDR3 DNA sequence: TGCGCCAGCAGCATGACAGCGAACACTGAAGCTTTCTTT. It yields the protein CASSMTANTEAFF. The chain has TRBV5-1 and TRBJ1-1; TRBD1 is a possible D gene (5 bases). Trimming shortened V by 4 bases and J by 1 base, and 8 bases separated the two germline ends. The CDR3 length is 13 residues. Germline V CDR1 and CDR2: SGHRS, YFSETQ. The entire variable domain, with the rest obtained from reference TRBV5-1 and TRBJ1-1, is as follows: KAGVTQTPRYLIKTRGQQVTLSCSPISGHRSVSWYQQTPGQGLQFLFEYFSETQRNKGNFPGRFSGRQFSNSRSEMNVSTLELGDSALYLCASSMTANTEAFFGQGTRLTVV.

The chain is built from TRBV11-2 and TRBJ2-2; 8 bases match TRBD1. The J segment lost 0 bases and the V segment lost 3 bases, leaving 0 bases of the junction unmatched. Germline V gene sequence: CDR1 SGHAT, CDR2 FQNNGV. This CDR3 is 15 amino acids long. CDR3: CASSLGQANTGELFF. The CDR3 DNA reads TGTGCCAGCAGCTTGGGACAGGCGAACACCGGGGAGCTGTTTTTT. Variable domain in full (rest from reference TRBV11-2 and TRBJ2-2): EAGVAQSPRYKIIEKRQSVAFWCNPISGHATLYWYQQILGQGPKLLIQFQNNGVVDDSQLPKDRFSAERLKGVDSTLKIQPAKLEDSAVYLCASSLGQANTGELFFGEGSRLTVL.

The chain links TRBV19 to TRBJ2-5; perhaps TRBD2 as D (5 bases). Germline assignment: CDR1 LNHDA and CDR2 SQIVND (reference sequence). CDR3 length: 14 amino acids. V was shortened by 3 bases and J by 4 bases, with 12 bases between the two germline ends. The CDR3 loop reads CASSISGNRETQYF. CDR3 DNA: TGTGCCAGTAGTATTTCGGGGAACAGAGAGACCCAGTACTTC.

This sequence joins TRBV5-1 and TRBJ1-1; D might be TRBD1 (6 bases). V was cut by 0 bases and J by 5 bases, with 14 bases left in between. The CDR3 is made up of 15 amino acids. Germline-derived CDR1 and CDR2 are SGHRS and YFSETQ. The CDR3 sequence: CASSLAGGGRTEAFF. The CDR3 DNA is TGCGCCAGCAGCTTGGCTGGAGGGGGACGGACTGAAGCTTTCTTT. The whole variable domain, filled in from reference TRBV5-1 and TRBJ1-1, reads KAGVTQTPRYLIKTRGQQVTLSCSPISGHRSVSWYQQTPGQGLQFLFEYFSETQRNKGNFPGRFSGRQFSNSRSEMNVSTLELGDSALYLCASSLAGGGRTEAFFGQGTRLTVV.